A selection of T cell receptor beta chains follows, all from one sample in a study of T cells in Graves' hyperthyroidism and ophthalmopathy. One entry per CDR3 protein results from TCRdb running MiXCR on the multiplex PCR reads. Here the sample spans around 450,000 distinct CDR3 sequences, roughly 15% being singletons. Sequencing was done on a sample of blood. All receptors come from a woman aged 18-30 years with Graves' hyperthyroidism. The CDR3 runs from the conserved cysteine through the conserved F or W. Fields, in order: J gene, V gene, CDR3 protein.

j_call: TRBJ2-5; v_call: TRBV6-1; cdr3_aa: CASSGTSGRADGETQYF
j_call: TRBJ1-6; v_call: TRBV20-1; cdr3_aa: CSARDGNRGNSPLHF
j_call: TRBJ2-3; v_call: TRBV9; cdr3_aa: CASSESGRGDTDTQYF
j_call: TRBJ2-4; v_call: TRBV6-2/TRBV6-3; cdr3_aa: CASSLSLTSVAKNIQYF
j_call: TRBJ2-7; v_call: TRBV20-1; cdr3_aa: CSASSGLAGGTYEQYF
j_call: TRBJ1-2; v_call: TRBV19; cdr3_aa: CASTQSTGSRGYTF
j_call: TRBJ1-2; v_call: TRBV12-3/TRBV12-4; cdr3_aa: CASSVGSLNYGYTF
j_call: TRBJ2-7; v_call: TRBV7-8; cdr3_aa: CATFRENEQYF
j_call: TRBJ2-7; v_call: TRBV6-1; cdr3_aa: CASSSIGSLDEQYF
j_call: TRBJ2-2; v_call: TRBV5-5; cdr3_aa: CASSLSFSDLPNTGELFF